This TCR beta chain was captured by sequencing in a study of T cell repertoires in cytomegalovirus infection (dated by TCRdb to the late 2010s). With respect to the entire study: The HLA type of each donor mattered for the analysis, because public TCR beta signatures pointed to carriage of CMV infection along with the matching HLA type.

The CDR3 runs 16 amino acids, cysteine and phenylalanine included. Only the CDR3 DNA is retained, 48 bases long and in frame from the first base. Trimming at the junction amounts to 5 bases on V and 8 bases on J, and the germline ends lie 27 bases apart. According to the germline V gene, CDR1 reads SQVTM and CDR2 reads ANQGSEA. Beyond this particular receptor, the publication reports: The ex vivo response was dominated by HLA-C-restricted CMV-specific TCR beta clonotypes, and the single most frequent clonotype in two of eight donors was supplied by these HLA-C-restricted clonotypes. Carriers of CMV infection plus the relevant HLA type were discriminated by the cumulative frequency of public TCR beta family members in the study cohort and in an independent approximately 360-donor cohort.

The run used an Illumina HiSeq 1500. The public reads were reanalyzed by TCRdb: fastp trimming at Q25, MiXCR alignment, in-frame beta chains only. Identical CDR3 protein sequences are pooled into one entry, listed with their most common genes and DNA. This sample is represented by about 260,000 distinct CDR3 sequences; approximately 9.1% of them were singletons. About 15% of the sample is in the top ten clones. To note about this clonotype: It lacks a known antigen. Per-base qualities were not stored, and no clone one base away is much larger.

The sequence was obtained from a human donor in good health (CMV status not recorded). Some clones in this sample may be carry-over from other donors' samples. The sequenced sample consisted of PBMCs. The V and J segments used are TRBV29-1 and TRBJ1-2; tentative D gene TRBD1, with 6 bases matching. The nucleotides are TGCAGCGTTCCCCGGGACACAGGGACTATTTTGATGGGCTACACCTTC. Translated, it reads CSVPRDTGTILMGYTF. Here the CDR3 is joined to the reference TRBV29-1 and TRBJ1-2 genes, and the full variable domain is: SAVISQKPSRDICQRGTSLTIQCQVDSQVTMMFWYRQQPGQSLTLIATANQGSEATYESGFVIDKFPISRPNLTFSTLTVSNMSPEDSSIYLCSVPRDTGTILMGYTFGSGTRLTVV.